The 27 T cell receptor beta chains in this list originate from one sample, sequenced in a study of cytomegalovirus exposure and HLA in healthy donors. 60 Vbeta and 13 Jbeta primers were used in PCR. Data came from immunoSEQ multiplex PCR; TCRdb stores just in-frame clones and leaves some out. Altogether approximately 70,000 clones are present, around 78% being singletons, with the ten largest covering 9.7%. The sample was PBMCs. These receptors were taken from a man aged 35-49 years in good health and CMV-seronegative.

This clone came up a few times. The chain joins TRBV28 to TRBJ2-7; 10 nucleotides match TRBD2. J lost 5 bases, V lost 6 bases, and 10 bases had no gene match. From germline, CDR1 is MDHEN and CDR2 SYDVKM. This CDR3 comprises 15 residues. CDR3: CASRNSGRPPNEQYF. CDR3 bases: TGTGCCAGCAGGAATAGCGGGAGGCCCCCCAACGAGCAGTACTTC.

V usage is TRBV19 and J usage is TRBJ2-3; 10 bases agree with TRBD1. Germline V gene sequence: CDR1 LNHDA, CDR2 SQIVND (reference sequence). The CDR3 extends over 15 amino acids. The J segment lost 3 bases and the V segment lost 7 bases, leaving 7 bases of the junction unmatched. CDR3 loop: CASNPRTGGTDTQYF. The CDR3 nucleotides read TGTGCCAGTAACCCAAGGACAGGGGGGACAGATACGCAGTATTTT.

The chain is built from TRBV7-2 and TRBJ1-2, with TRBD1 identical over 8 bases. The germline CDR1 and CDR2 sequences are SGHTA and FQGNSA. The ends lost 4 bases at V and 3 bases at J; junction bases unmatched: 4. The CDR3 length is 14 residues. CDR3 protein: CASSSQGDDYGYTF. The CDR3 nucleotides read TGTGCCAGCAGCTCACAGGGGGACGACTATGGCTACACCTTC. The full variable domain, with the rest looked up from reference TRBV7-2 and TRBJ1-2, is GAGVSQSPSNKVTEKGKDVELRCDPISGHTALYWYRQSLGQGLEFLIYFQGNSAPDKSGLPSDRFSAERTGGSVSTLTIQRTQQEDSAVYLCASSSQGDDYGYTFGSGTRLTVV.

V and J are TRBV5-6 and TRBJ1-2; tentatively, D is TRBD1 (6 bases). Germline lookup yields CDR1 SGHDT and CDR2 YYEEEE. CDR3 length: 14 amino acids. With 5 bases removed from V and 6 bases from J, the gap between germline ends came to 17 bases. The CDR3 reads CASRVWTVFHGYTF. The CDR3 DNA is TGTGCCAGCAGGGTCTGGACAGTTTTCCATGGCTACACCTTC. Filled out from reference TRBV5-6 and TRBJ1-2, the complete variable domain reads DAGVTQSPTHLIKTRGQQVTLRCSPKSGHDTVSWYQQALGQGPQFIFQYYEEEERQRGNFPDRFSGHQFPNYSSELNVNALLLGDSALYLCASRVWTVFHGYTFGSGTRLTVV.

This clone appeared a few times. V gene TRBV27 combines with J gene TRBJ2-1; a possible D gene is TRBD2 (6 bases). Trimming removed 5 bases at V and 0 bases at J, with 14 bases between. The germline CDR1 and CDR2 sequences are MNHEY and SMNVEV (reference sequence). The CDR3 runs to 16 residues. CDR3 in amino acids: CASSISGVSSYNEQFF. DNA of the CDR3: TGTGCCAGCAGTATTAGCGGCGTAAGCTCCTACAATGAGCAGTTCTTC.

V and J are TRBV18 and TRBJ2-1; 7 bases fit TRBD2. The CDR3 consists of 13 residues. V dropped 6 bases and J dropped 5; count of bases not matched to a gene: 4. Germline V gene sequence: CDR1 KGHSH, CDR2 LQKENI. CDR3 nucleotides: TGTGCCAGCTCGGGGGGGGGAAACAATGAGCAGTTCTTC. This codes for CASSGGGNNEQFF. Supplemented by reference TRBV18 and TRBJ2-1, the full variable domain reads NAGVMQNPRHLVRRRGQEARLRCSPMKGHSHVYWYRQLPEEGLKFMVYLQKENIIDESGMPKERFSAEFPKEGPSILRIQQVVRGDSAAYFCASSGGGNNEQFFGPGTRLTVL.

This clone was detected only a few times. The chain links TRBV5-6 to TRBJ2-7; 7 nucleotides align to TRBD2. The germline V gene has CDR1 SGHDT and CDR2 YYEEEE. This CDR3 contains 14 residues. The trim removed 1 base at V and 7 bases at J, leaving 8 bases unmatched. The CDR3 loop reads CASSLQAGVGEQYF. The CDR3, as DNA: TGTGCCAGCAGCTTGCAGGCGGGAGTGGGAGAGCAGTACTTC.

The chain combines TRBV5-4 with TRBJ2-7; 9 bases line up with TRBD1. The trim removed 2 bases at V and 6 bases at J, leaving 9 bases unmatched. This CDR3 comprises 15 residues. Looked up from germline, CDR1 is SGHNT and CDR2 is YYREEE (reference sequence). The CDR3 DNA follows: TGTGCCAGCAGCTTAGGGACAGGGACCTCCGGCGAGCAGTACTTC. Translated: CASSLGTGTSGEQYF. Based on the CDR3 plus reference TRBV5-4 and TRBJ2-7, the full variable domain is ETGVTQSPTHLIKTRGQQVTLRCSSQSGHNTVSWYQQALGQGPQFIFQYYREEENGRGNFPPRFSGLQFPNYSSELNVNALELDDSALYLCASSLGTGTSGEQYFGPGTRLTVT.

The chain combines TRBV27 with TRBJ2-3, with D perhaps TRBD1 (5 bases). The CDR3 has 16 residues. Trimming left V 2 bases short and J 2 bases short, with 14 bases between. The V gene's germline CDR1 is MNHEY and CDR2 SMNVEV (reference sequence). The CDR3 nucleotides are TGTGCCAGCAGTTTAGGGGCAATGTCGATCACAGATACGCAGTATTTT. Its protein is CASSLGAMSITDTQYF.

The count of this clone is one. The chain uses TRBV5-1 and TRBJ2-1, with D possibly TRBD2 on 6 matching bases. There are 14 residues in the CDR3. The ends were cut back, 0 bases at V and 12 bases at J, with 16 bases in the middle. Germline-derived CDR1 and CDR2 are SGHRS and YFSETQ. In DNA form, the CDR3 reads TGCGCCAGCAGCTTGGGGGGGGTTTTGAATCGGCAGTTCTTC. It yields the protein CASSLGGVLNRQFF.

CDR3 protein: CASSLTGGRTGELFF. CDR3 coding DNA: TGTGCCAGCAGCTTGACAGGGGGCCGGACCGGGGAGCTGTTTTTT. The chain employs TRBV5-8 and TRBJ2-2, with 9 bases matching TRBD1. The CDR3 runs to 15 residues. Germline CDR1 reads SGHTS; CDR2 reads YDEGEE. V was pared by 1 base and J by 5 bases, with 3 bases of the junction left unmatched.

The gene calls are TRBV11-2 and TRBJ1-2; no definite D call. Germline CDR1 is SGHAT and CDR2 is FQNNGV. Trimming removed 4 bases at V and 0 bases at J, with 9 bases between. The CDR3 has 14 amino acids. The CDR3 DNA reads as TGTGCCAGCAGCTCAGGAAAAGCTAACTATGGCTACACCTTC. Amino acid sequence: CASSSGKANYGYTF. The variable domain in full, completed from reference TRBV11-2 and TRBJ1-2, reads EAGVAQSPRYKIIEKRQSVAFWCNPISGHATLYWYQQILGQGPKLLIQFQNNGVVDDSQLPKDRFSAERLKGVDSTLKIQPAKLEDSAVYLCASSSGKANYGYTFGSGTRLTVV.

This clone was found once. The rearrangement uses TRBV28 and TRBJ2-3; 8 nucleotides align to TRBD2. The germline V gene encodes CDR1 MDHEN and CDR2 SYDVKM. This CDR3 region has 14 residues. Germline trimming cut 6 bases from V and 4 bases from J; bases unmatched to any gene: 6. CDR3: CASRSGTRPDTQYF. As DNA, the CDR3 is TGTGCCAGCAGGTCCGGGACTAGACCAGATACGCAGTATTTT.

The chain carries TRBV19 and TRBJ1-2; 7 bases map to TRBD1. The CDR3 loop spans 15 amino acids. V dropped 3 bases and J dropped 3; count of bases not matched to a gene: 7. CDR1 is LNHDA and CDR2 is SQIVND in the germline V gene (reference sequence). For the CDR3, the DNA is TGTGCCAGTAGTATTGGGAGGACAGGCGACTATGGCTACACCTTC. Protein sequence: CASSIGRTGDYGYTF.

This chain uses TRBV28 with TRBJ2-1; D gene uncertain. With 6 bases removed from V and 10 bases from J, the gap between germline ends came to 10 bases. The CDR3 has 11 residues. The germline V gene encodes CDR1 MDHEN and CDR2 SYDVKM. This CDR3 reads CASRALGEQFF. The CDR3 DNA reads as TGTGCCAGCAGGGCCCTTGGCGAGCAGTTCTTC.

The rearrangement uses TRBV4-1 and TRBJ1-5; tentatively, D is TRBD1 (6 bases). Per germline, CDR1 MGHRA and CDR2 YSYEKL. The CDR3 loop spans 18 amino acids. The V end was cut by 1 base, the J end by 3 bases, with 19 bases between. The CDR3 sequence is CASSQVPSSGVLNQPQHF. The CDR3 DNA follows: TGCGCCAGCAGCCAAGTCCCCTCGTCAGGGGTCCTCAATCAGCCCCAGCATTTT.

The CDR3 nucleotides read TGCGCCAGCAGCCAAGGGGGGACTAGCGGCAATGAGCAGTTCTTC. Protein sequence: CASSQGGTSGNEQFF. The V and J genes are TRBV4-1 and TRBJ2-1, with 11 nucleotides matching TRBD2. Germline CDR1 reads MGHRA; CDR2 reads YSYEKL. Losses at the gene ends were 1 base for V and 6 bases for J; bases not matched to a gene: 2. CDR3 size: 15 residues.

V gene TRBV19 combines with J gene TRBJ2-1; 7 bases match TRBD2. The germline V gene encodes CDR1 LNHDA and CDR2 SQIVND (reference sequence). Trimming removed 1 base from V and 2 bases from J; junction bases left unmatched: 8. This CDR3 spans 17 amino acids. CDR3 bases: TGTGCCAGTAGTATAGGTGGGGCGGGGGTCACCTACAATGAGCAGTTCTTC. This encodes CASSIGGAGVTYNEQFF.

J is TRBJ2-7 and V is TRBV10-2; 12 bases map to TRBD2. Trimming removed 4 bases from V and 4 bases from J; junction bases left unmatched: 5. In germline, CDR1 is WSHSY, CDR2 SAAADI. The CDR3 is 15 residues long. CDR3 sequence: CASSGTSGTLYEQYF. In nucleotides, the CDR3 is TGCGCCAGCAGTGGGACTAGCGGGACCCTTTACGAGCAGTACTTC.

The V call is TRBV28, the J call TRBJ2-7; D might be TRBD2 (6 bases). This CDR3 contains 13 residues. In germline, CDR1 is MDHEN, CDR2 SYDVKM. The V end lost 11 bases, the J end lost 2 bases, and 16 bases lay between the germline ends. DNA for the CDR3: TGTGCCCAGCCCTGGGCTAGCGCCTACGAGCAGTACTTC. Encoded protein: CAQPWASAYEQYF.

This chain uses TRBV10-2 with TRBJ1-4; the D gene is possibly TRBD1 (5 bases). Germline assignment: CDR1 WSHSY and CDR2 SAAADI. V lost 3 bases to trimming and J lost 6 bases, with 11 bases between them. This CDR3 comprises 14 residues. CDR3 bases: TGCGCCAGCAGTGAAGGACATAGGGATGAAAAACTGTTTTTT. It encodes CASSEGHRDEKLFF.

CDR3 DNA sequence: TGCAGCGTGGCACGGGGGAACACTGAAGCTTTCTTT. Residues: CSVARGNTEAFF. The chain links TRBV29-1 to TRBJ1-1; D gene unclear. Trimming stripped 6 bases from V and 1 base from J, with 9 bases between. Germline values: CDR1 SQVTM, CDR2 ANQGSEA. This CDR3 contains 12 residues. The variable domain in full, with the rest retrieved from reference TRBV29-1 and TRBJ1-1, is SAVISQKPSRDICQRGTSLTIQCQVDSQVTMMFWYRQQPGQSLTLIATANQGSEATYESGFVIDKFPISRPNLTFSTLTVSNMSPEDSSIYLCSVARGNTEAFFGQGTRLTVV.

CDR3 residues: CASSIRGLSYEQYF. The CDR3 nucleotides read TGTGCCAGTAGTATTCGAGGGCTCTCCTACGAGCAGTACTTC. V is TRBV19 and J is TRBJ2-7; TRBD2 might be the D (5 bases). Trimming cost V 3 bases and J 0 bases, with 9 bases left between them. CDR1 is LNHDA and CDR2 is SQIVND in the germline V gene (reference sequence). The CDR3 loop spans 14 amino acids.

To note about this clone: One junction end disagrees with the germline gene, perhaps due to a read error. The gene calls are TRBV29-1 and TRBJ2-3; perhaps TRBD1 as D (6 bases). The CDR3 is 8 residues long. CDR1 and CDR2 (germline): SQVTM, ANQGSEA. The CDR3 protein is CSVDTDSF. Here the CDR3 DNA reads TGCAGCGTTGACACGGACAGCTTT.

In nucleotides, the CDR3 is TGTGCCAGCACGCCGGGACAGGGGCATTTCTATGGCTACACCTTC. As protein: CASTPGQGHFYGYTF. The J gene is TRBJ1-2, the V gene TRBV2; 10 positions agree with TRBD1. This CDR3 spans 15 amino acids. Germline assignment: CDR1 SNHLY and CDR2 FYNNEI. Trimming removed 7 bases from V and 4 bases from J; junction bases left unmatched: 9.

The table lists this clone with a count of one. The chain uses TRBV27 and TRBJ2-3; 7 nucleotides line up with TRBD2. Germline CDR1 reads MNHEY; CDR2 reads SMNVEV (reference sequence). The J segment lost 2 bases and the V segment lost 7 bases, leaving 6 bases of the junction unmatched. The CDR3 runs 14 residues. DNA of the CDR3: TGTGCCAGCATCCGAGCGGGATCCACAGATACGCAGTATTTT. It is translated as CASIRAGSTDTQYF.

This clone was seen once. The genes are TRBV11-2 and TRBJ2-3; D may be TRBD1 (5 bases). This CDR3 spans 14 amino acids. With 3 bases removed from V and 2 bases from J, the gap between germline ends came to 9 bases. CDR1 and CDR2 from the germline V gene are SGHAT and FQNNGV. The CDR3 region is CASSFSGLTDTQYF. In nucleotides, the CDR3 is TGTGCCAGCAGCTTCTCAGGGCTCACAGATACGCAGTATTTT.